Presented here are 28 T cell receptor beta chains from one specimen sequenced in a study of blood T cell repertoires in COVID-19. The protocol was immunoSEQ multiplex PCR, while the TCRdb copy is restricted to in-frame clones and leaves out a portion. This table holds about 78,000 clones, more than 70% found once. What was sequenced was peripheral blood. The receptor source for this set is a man aged 65-85 years with active or convalescent COVID-19.

The chain recombines TRBV7-2 with TRBJ1-2; D perhaps matches TRBD1 (5 bases). The CDR3 totals 14 residues. CDR1 SGHTA and CDR2 FQGNSA come from the germline V gene. The V end lost 5 bases, the J end lost 1 base, and 11 bases lay between the germline ends. The CDR3 sequence is CASSIDRVNYGYTF. The CDR3 DNA sequence: TGTGCCAGCAGCATAGACAGAGTTAACTATGGCTACACCTTC. Combining the CDR3 with reference TRBV7-2 and TRBJ1-2 gives the whole variable domain GAGVSQSPSNKVTEKGKDVELRCDPISGHTALYWYRQSLGQGLEFLIYFQGNSAPDKSGLPSDRFSAERTGGSVSTLTIQRTQQEDSAVYLCASSIDRVNYGYTFGSGTRLTVV.

The CDR3 here is CASSERQGASYTF. CDR3 nucleotides: TGTGCCAGTAGTGAGAGACAGGGTGCGAGCTACACCTTC. This chain links TRBV19 with TRBJ1-2, with 7 bases identical to TRBD1. V gave up 5 bases and J gave up 9 bases; unmatched junction bases: 9. Germline lookup yields CDR1 LNHDA and CDR2 SQIVND (reference sequence). This CDR3 comprises 13 residues.

V gene TRBV11-3 combines with J gene TRBJ1-1; D gene unclear. Germline V gives CDR1 SGHNT, CDR2 YENEEA. The CDR3 loop spans 13 amino acids. The germline V and J ends were trimmed by 1 base and 3 bases, with 6 bases remaining between them. The CDR3 protein is CASSLASYTEAFF. As DNA, the CDR3 is TGTGCCAGCAGCTTAGCTAGTTACACTGAAGCTTTCTTT.

The gene calls are TRBV10-2 and TRBJ2-2; the match to TRBD2 covers 15 bases. V shed 6 bases and J 6 bases; nucleotides not matched to a gene: 2. The CDR3 has 15 residues. Germline CDR1 WSHSY, CDR2 SAAADI. The CDR3 DNA sequence: TGCGCCAGCAGAGGACTAGCGGGGGGGCCCGGGGAGCTGTTTTTT. Its protein product is CASRGLAGGPGELFF.

V and J are TRBV12-5 and TRBJ1-1, with 7 bases aligning to TRBD1. J was trimmed by 3 bases and V by 5 bases; bases with no gene match: 3. The CDR3 length is 13 residues. The germline V gene has CDR1 LGHNT and CDR2 FRNRAP. The CDR3 loop is CASGTGADTEAFF. In DNA, the CDR3 is TGTGCTAGTGGTACAGGGGCGGACACTGAAGCTTTCTTT.

V and J are TRBV5-8 and TRBJ2-5, with TRBD1 matching over 7 bases. CDR3 size: 14 residues. Germline assignment: CDR1 SGHTS and CDR2 YDEGEE. The junction had 10 bases not matched to a gene; V was cut back by 6 bases and J by 5 bases. The CDR3: CASTLEGAGETQYF. In DNA, the CDR3 is TGTGCCAGCACCCTTGAGGGGGCAGGGGAGACCCAGTACTTC.

Here the CDR3 reads CASSPWGVPGTGGEKLFF. The DNA of the CDR3 is TGTGCCAGCAGTCCTTGGGGGGTTCCCGGGACAGGGGGTGAAAAACTGTTTTTT. V is TRBV27 and J is TRBJ1-4, with 11 positions matching TRBD1. The CDR3 is made up of 18 amino acids. Per germline, CDR1 MNHEY and CDR2 SMNVEV (reference sequence). V lost 5 bases, J lost 7 bases, and 15 bases stayed unmatched.

The V gene is TRBV5-6, the J gene TRBJ2-2; D call uncertain. The germline V gene encodes CDR1 SGHDT and CDR2 YYEEEE. The CDR3 contains 13 residues. The V end lost 4 bases, the J end lost 1 base, and 5 bases lay between the germline ends. Here the CDR3 DNA reads TGTGCCAGCAGCGCACAGAACACCGGGGAGCTGTTTTTT. Its translation: CASSAQNTGELFF.

The chain couples TRBV2 to TRBJ2-3; D is unclear. The V gene lost 6 bases and the J gene lost 4 bases, with 8 bases spanning the gap. The V gene's germline CDR1 is SNHLY and CDR2 FYNNEI. This CDR3 region has 12 residues. The CDR3 sequence is CASSLMSDTQYF. DNA for the CDR3: TGTGCCAGCAGCCTAATGTCAGATACGCAGTATTTT.

The V call is TRBV11-3, the J call TRBJ2-3, with a weak D call TRBD2 (6 bases). This CDR3 is 15 amino acids long. V dropped 3 bases and J dropped 2 bases, with 12 bases sitting between them. Looked up from germline, CDR1 is SGHNT and CDR2 is YENEEA. In nucleotides, the CDR3 is TGTGCCAGCAGCTTTAGAGCGGGCGACACAGATACGCAGTATTTT. It encodes CASSFRAGDTDTQYF.

The rearrangement links TRBV28 to TRBJ2-5, with 11 bases matching TRBD1. The germline V gene encodes CDR1 MDHEN and CDR2 SYDVKM. Losses at the gene ends were 6 bases for V and 4 bases for J; bases not matched to a gene: 10. The CDR3 is 16 amino acids. CDR3 coding DNA: TGTGCCAGCAGGGCCTCGGGGACAGGGGGACTAGAGACCCAGTACTTC. Amino acid sequence: CASRASGTGGLETQYF. Supplemented by reference TRBV28 and TRBJ2-5, the full variable domain reads DVKVTQSSRYLVKRTGEKVFLECVQDMDHENMFWYRQDPGLGLRLIYFSYDVKMKEKGDIPEGYSVSREKKERFSLILESASTNQTSMYLCASRASGTGGLETQYFGPGTRLLVL.

V is TRBV19 and J is TRBJ2-3; D gene uncertain. The CDR3 runs 15 residues. In germline, CDR1 is LNHDA, CDR2 SQIVND (reference sequence). V was cut by 3 bases and J by 4 bases, with 14 bases left in between. CDR3 nucleotide sequence: TGTGCCAGTAGTATGTTCGCGGCAGCATCAGATACGCAGTATTTT. Its translation is CASSMFAAASDTQYF.

V and J are TRBV11-2 and TRBJ2-7; D is unresolved. There are 15 residues in the CDR3. Trimming stripped 3 bases from V and 2 bases from J, with 14 bases between. Germline CDR1 SGHAT, CDR2 FQNNGV. The CDR3 DNA reads TGTGCCAGCAGCTTTTATGGTTCTGCGACCTACGAGCAGTACTTC. Protein sequence: CASSFYGSATYEQYF.

This chain connects TRBV19 to TRBJ2-1, with TRBD2 matching 9 bases. This CDR3 spans 12 amino acids. The junction had 6 bases not matched to a gene; V was cut back by 5 bases and J by 13 bases. Per the germline V gene, CDR1 is LNHDA and CDR2 is SQIVND (reference sequence). The CDR3 coding sequence is TGTGCCAGTAGTCCGTTAGCGGGAGTTCAGTTCTTC. The encoded protein is CASSPLAGVQFF.

The chain combines TRBV6-5 with TRBJ1-1, with D possibly being TRBD1 (5 bases). Germline loops: CDR1 MNHEY, CDR2 SVGAGI. This CDR3 comprises 13 residues. V lost 6 bases to trimming and J lost 5 bases, with 13 bases between them. Here the CDR3 reads CASRGRLGTEAFF. The CDR3 nucleotides are TGTGCCAGCAGGGGGCGCTTAGGAACTGAAGCTTTCTTT.

This rearrangement joins TRBV6-5 to TRBJ1-5, with 7 bases lining up with TRBD1. Trimming at V came to 6 bases and at J to 2 bases, leaving 7 bases not matched to a gene. The CDR3 is made up of 15 amino acids. Per germline, CDR1 MNHEY and CDR2 SVGAGI. DNA for the CDR3: TGTGCCAGCAGGGGTGCCGGACAGGGCAATCAGCCCCAGCATTTT. It codes for CASRGAGQGNQPQHF.

The J gene is TRBJ1-1, the V gene TRBV14, with a tentative D call TRBD1 (6 bases). The germline V gene encodes CDR1 SGHDN and CDR2 FVKESK. Trimming left V 2 bases short and J 11 bases short, with 12 bases between. The length of the CDR3 is 12 residues. CDR3 coding DNA: TGTGCCAGCAGCCAAACAGGGACATGGGCTTTCTTT. As protein: CASSQTGTWAFF.

This chain uses TRBV5-1 with TRBJ2-3; D unresolved. The CDR3 contains 14 residues. Germline CDR1 and CDR2: SGHRS and YFSETQ. The germline V and J ends were trimmed by 0 bases and 5 bases, with 10 bases remaining between them. The chain's CDR3 is CASSLGVARDTQYF. CDR3 in DNA: TGCGCCAGCAGCTTGGGAGTAGCAAGAGATACGCAGTATTTT.

The chain combines TRBV18 with TRBJ2-1; 8 bases align to TRBD2. Germline V gene sequence: CDR1 KGHSH, CDR2 LQKENI. V dropped 4 bases and J dropped 10; count of bases not matched to a gene: 12. The CDR3 consists of 15 residues. The CDR3 reads CASSRSGEDTPEQFF. The CDR3, as DNA: TGTGCCAGCTCACGTAGCGGGGAAGATACTCCCGAGCAGTTCTTC.

V gene TRBV2 combines with J gene TRBJ2-7, with 9 positions matching TRBD1. Per the germline V gene, CDR1 is SNHLY and CDR2 is FYNNEI. The CDR3 is 15 residues long. V dropped 2 bases and J dropped 0; count of bases not matched to a gene: 2. CDR3 loop: CASSELQGASYEQYF. The CDR3 DNA is TGTGCCAGCAGTGAACTACAGGGGGCCTCCTACGAGCAGTACTTC. The full variable domain, its missing parts supplied by reference TRBV2 and TRBJ2-7, is EPEVTQTPSHQVTQMGQEVILRCVPISNHLYFYWYRQILGQKVEFLVSFYNNEISEKSEIFDDQFSVERPDGSNFTLKIRSTKLEDSAMYFCASSELQGASYEQYFGPGTRLTVT.

The CDR3 is CASSESFGTVYGYTF. The CDR3 coding sequence is TGTGCCAGCAGTGAGAGTTTTGGGACAGTCTATGGCTACACCTTC. The chain is built from TRBV2 and TRBJ1-2; 7 bases align to TRBD1. Trimming took 3 bases from V and 4 from J; bases not matched to a gene: 8. CDR3 length equals 15 residues. The germline V gene encodes CDR1 SNHLY and CDR2 FYNNEI.

In regard to this clone: At one of its ends the junction is not consistent with the germline gene, which may arise from a read error. The chain employs TRBV5-1 and TRBJ2-3; D is undetermined. The CDR3 extends over 12 amino acids. CDR1 is SGHRS and CDR2 is YFSETQ in the germline V gene. CDR3 bases: TGCGCCAGCAGCTTGGGCACATATACGCAGTATTTT. Translated: CASSLGTYTQYF.

V and J are TRBV10-3 and TRBJ2-7; 8 positions match TRBD1. The CDR3 extends over 16 amino acids. Losses at the gene ends were 0 bases for V and 4 bases for J; bases not matched to a gene: 8. Germline V gene sequence: CDR1 ENHRY, CDR2 SYGVKD. The CDR3 loop reads CAISESGDRRLYEQYF. In DNA, the CDR3 is TGTGCCATCAGTGAGTCGGGGGACAGGAGATTATACGAGCAGTACTTC.

This chain uses TRBV5-1 with TRBJ2-7, with 14 bases matching TRBD2. CDR1 and CDR2 from the germline V gene are SGHRS and YFSETQ. CDR3 length: 15 amino acids. The trim removed 2 bases at V and 7 bases at J, leaving 5 bases unmatched. The CDR3 DNA reads TGCGCCAGCAGCTTCCCCGGACTAGCGGGAGGAGAGCAGTACTTC. It encodes CASSFPGLAGGEQYF.

Note on this clone: A read error may produce the germline difference seen at one junction end. This chain joins TRBV20-1 and TRBJ1-6, with 8 bases lining up with TRBD1. Looked up from germline, CDR1 is DFQATT and CDR2 is SNEGSKA (reference sequence). This CDR3 has 11 amino acids. CDR3 loop: CSASDPGGDLF. CDR3 sequence (DNA): TGCAGTGCTAGCGACCCAGGGGGCGACCTGTTT.

The chain is built from TRBV11-1 and TRBJ2-3, with 7 positions matching TRBD1. V lost 1 base, J lost 3 bases, and 7 bases stayed unmatched. The germline V gene encodes CDR1 SGHAT and CDR2 FQDESV (reference sequence). The CDR3 has 16 amino acids. Here the CDR3 DNA reads TGTGCCAGCAGCTTAGAGAGGGGGCGGAGGACAGATACGCAGTATTTT. Its protein is CASSLERGRRTDTQYF.

This clone was seen a handful of times. J is TRBJ2-7 and V is TRBV6-6; 8 bases map to TRBD1. V dropped 5 bases and J dropped 4; count of bases not matched to a gene: 4. Per the germline V gene, CDR1 is MNHNY and CDR2 is SVGAGI (reference sequence). The CDR3 runs to 13 residues. In DNA form, the CDR3 reads TGTGCCAGCAGTGGGGACAGGATGTACGAGCAGTACTTC. Amino acids: CASSGDRMYEQYF.

The chain joins TRBV6-6 to TRBJ1-3, with a weak D call TRBD1 (6 bases). The CDR3 contains 16 residues. Trimming pared 7 bases from V and 0 bases from J, leaving 16 bases between. The germline V gene has CDR1 MNHNY and CDR2 SVGAGI (reference sequence). The CDR3 DNA reads TGTGCCAGCACAGGCGAAGGACAGAGCTCTGGAAACACCATATATTTT. Translating it yields CASTGEGQSSGNTIYF.